A single sample gave rise to the 18 T cell receptor beta chains below, sequenced in a study of T-cell reconstitution after alpha-beta-depleted transplantation in children. The authors prepared the TCRbeta library with unique molecular identifiers. From the PCR reads, TCRdb called clonotypes with MiXCR, one entry per CDR3 protein. There are fewer than 400,000 distinct CDR3 sequences in the sample; about a fifth occur only once, and about 3.8% lies in the top ten. The sequences come from PBMCs from the stem cell graft donor, collected from the stem cell graft. All receptors derive from a human donor who donated a stem cell graft to a child with acute myeloid leukemia.

The table lists this clonotype with a few counts. The V call is TRBV29-1, the J call TRBJ2-7; possible D gene TRBD1, 5 bases. V lost 1 base and J 0 bases, leaving 7 bases between the germline ends. The CDR3 contains 13 residues. The germline CDR1 and CDR2 sequences are SQVTM and ANQGSEA. CDR3 nucleotide sequence: TGCAGCGTTGAAGTGACAGACTCCTACGAGCAGTACTTC. It translates to CSVEVTDSYEQYF.

The table lists this clonotype with a few counts. The chain combines TRBV20-1 with TRBJ2-5; 7 bases align to TRBD2. There are 14 residues in the CDR3. CDR1 is DFQATT, CDR2 SNEGSKA, per germline (reference sequence). V shed 3 bases and J 4 bases; nucleotides not matched to a gene: 8. CDR3 sequence (DNA): TGCAGTGCTAGGCTAGCGGCCCAATTAGAGACCCAGTACTTC. The encoded protein is CSARLAAQLETQYF.

This clonotype was counted a single time. The rearrangement joins TRBV7-8 to TRBJ2-3; 10 positions match TRBD2. J lost 2 bases, V lost 3 bases, and 5 bases had no gene match. The germline V gene has CDR1 SGHVS and CDR2 FQNEAQ. The CDR3 runs to 16 residues. The CDR3 protein is CASSFRGLAITDTQYF. The DNA for the CDR3 is TGTGCCAGCAGCTTTAGGGGACTAGCGATCACAGATACGCAGTATTTT.

This clonotype was detected only a few times. The rearrangement joins TRBV5-5 to TRBJ2-1, with 8 bases aligning to TRBD1. V lost 5 bases and J lost 8; bases outside the gene matches: 9. This CDR3 is built from 14 residues. Germline V gene sequence: CDR1 SGHKS, CDR2 YYEKEE (reference sequence). The CDR3 bases are TGTGCCAGCAGTGCCGGGACAGGTCCATATGAGCAGTTCTTC. Residues: CASSAGTGPYEQFF.

The chain couples TRBV5-1 to TRBJ2-1; D is unresolved. Trimming stripped 1 base from V and 5 bases from J, with 10 bases between. The CDR3 has 14 amino acids. Germline V gives CDR1 SGHRS, CDR2 YFSETQ. The CDR3 nucleotides read TGCGCCAGCAGCTTGATCGCGCCGGACAATGAGCAGTTCTTC. Translation gives CASSLIAPDNEQFF.

The chain recombines TRBV19 with TRBJ1-4; D is possibly TRBD1 (5 bases). The V end was cut by 4 bases, the J end by 3 bases, with 9 bases between. The CDR3 is 14 residues long. CDR1 and CDR2 from the germline V gene are LNHDA and SQIVND (reference sequence). The chain's CDR3 is CASSRGMPNEKLFF. CDR3 nucleotide sequence: TGTGCCAGTAGTAGGGGGATGCCTAATGAAAAACTGTTTTTT.

The rearrangement uses TRBV5-1 and TRBJ1-1; D not certain. CDR1 and CDR2 (germline): SGHRS, YFSETQ. V lost 2 bases, J lost 0 bases, and 8 bases lay in between. CDR3 length equals 14 residues. DNA of the CDR3: TGCGCCAGCAGCTTATCAGGAATGAACACTGAAGCTTTCTTT. This translates into CASSLSGMNTEAFF.

Written as DNA, the CDR3 is TGCAGTGCTAGAGGGCAGGGGGCAGGCACTGAAGCTTTCTTT. Encoded protein: CSARGQGAGTEAFF. The chain has TRBV20-1 and TRBJ1-1; 8 bases match TRBD1. Germline CDR1 DFQATT, CDR2 SNEGSKA (reference sequence). The CDR3 is 14 residues long. Trimming took 1 base from V and 4 from J; bases not matched to a gene: 5.

The J gene is TRBJ2-7, the V gene TRBV4-3; D gene unclear. Trimming cost V 3 bases and J 1 base, with 16 bases left between them. Germline CDR1 is LGHNA and CDR2 is YSLEER. CDR3 length: 16 residues. CDR3 bases: TGCGCCAGCAGCCAGGGGATCCCCGCCTGGTCCTACGAGCAGTACTTC. Protein sequence: CASSQGIPAWSYEQYF.

This sequence joins TRBV4-1 and TRBJ2-3; 8 nucleotides align to TRBD1. V was pared by 0 bases and J by 7 bases, with 12 bases of the junction left unmatched. Germline CDR1 reads MGHRA; CDR2 reads YSYEKL. The length of the CDR3 is 17 residues. CDR3 in DNA: TGCGCCAGCAGCCAAGACATGAGGACAGGGACAAAGAATACGCAGTATTTT. Amino acid sequence: CASSQDMRTGTKNTQYF.

The genes are TRBV11-3 and TRBJ2-7, with TRBD1 as a possible D gene (5 bases). V lost 5 bases to trimming and J lost 0 bases, with 14 bases between them. This CDR3 comprises 15 residues. Per the germline V gene, CDR1 is SGHNT and CDR2 is YENEEA. CDR3 region: CASSPINRNSYEQYF. The CDR3 DNA reads TGTGCCAGCAGCCCCATTAACAGGAACTCCTACGAGCAGTACTTC.

V usage is TRBV4-1 and J usage is TRBJ2-2; the D is unclear. The V gene's germline CDR1 is MGHRA and CDR2 YSYEKL. The CDR3 sequence is 16 residues long. V was clipped by 1 base and J by 2 bases, with 11 bases between them. In DNA, the CDR3 is TGCGCCAGCAGCCAAGGCGCGGCAGGTAACACCGGGGAGCTGTTTTTT. This codes for CASSQGAAGNTGELFF.

The chain links TRBV6-1 to TRBJ2-3, with 8 bases aligning to TRBD1. V lost 6 bases to trimming and J lost 6 bases; unmatched junction nucleotides: 14. The V gene's germline CDR1 is MNHNS and CDR2 SASEGT. This CDR3 contains 16 residues. The DNA for the CDR3 is TGTGCCAGCAGCCCACTAGTCGACAGGGGTTCCGATACGCAGTATTTT. Amino acid sequence: CASSPLVDRGSDTQYF.

This clonotype was recorded at least ten times. The V gene is TRBV4-3, the J gene TRBJ2-1, with D maybe TRBD2 (5 bases). Germline values: CDR1 LGHNA, CDR2 YSLEER. This CDR3 is built from 13 residues. The V and J ends lost 7 bases and 7 bases respectively, with 14 bases between them. The CDR3 is CASMHFPGNEQFF. The CDR3 DNA reads as TGCGCCAGCATGCACTTCCCGGGGAATGAGCAGTTCTTC.

This chain uses TRBV7-2 with TRBJ2-7; D is unresolved. Germline CDR1 SGHTA, CDR2 FQGNSA. The length of the CDR3 is 14 residues. The V and J ends lost 2 bases and 2 bases respectively, with 10 bases between them. The CDR3 sequence: CASSLIPQTYEQYF. The CDR3 coding sequence is TGTGCCAGCAGCTTAATCCCACAAACCTACGAGCAGTACTTC.

This clonotype showed up just a few times. The J gene is TRBJ2-7, the V gene TRBV4-1; D remains unclear. This CDR3 region has 16 residues. Trimming removed 4 bases from V and 0 bases from J, with 16 bases in between. Germline-derived CDR1 and CDR2 are MGHRA and YSYEKL. The CDR3 here is CASSRHWADPSYEQYF. The CDR3 DNA reads TGCGCCAGCAGCCGTCATTGGGCAGATCCCTCCTACGAGCAGTACTTC.

Concerning this clonotype itself: Relative to the germline gene, one junction end is altered; a read error may explain this. This chain connects TRBV12-3 or TRBV12-4 to TRBJ1-2; D unresolved. This CDR3 region has 16 residues. The CDR3 DNA reads as TGTGCCAGCAGCTTAGCCGCCTGGACGTCTAACTATGGCTACACCTTC. Its protein product is CASSLAAWTSNYGYTF.

This clonotype was recorded a few times. V and J are TRBV12-3 or TRBV12-4 and TRBJ1-1; D is unclear. Trimming removed 1 base from V and 3 bases from J, with 6 bases in between. This CDR3 comprises 13 residues. For the CDR3, the DNA is TGTGCCAGCAGTTTAGAACGGGACACTGAAGCTTTCTTT. It yields the protein CASSLERDTEAFF.